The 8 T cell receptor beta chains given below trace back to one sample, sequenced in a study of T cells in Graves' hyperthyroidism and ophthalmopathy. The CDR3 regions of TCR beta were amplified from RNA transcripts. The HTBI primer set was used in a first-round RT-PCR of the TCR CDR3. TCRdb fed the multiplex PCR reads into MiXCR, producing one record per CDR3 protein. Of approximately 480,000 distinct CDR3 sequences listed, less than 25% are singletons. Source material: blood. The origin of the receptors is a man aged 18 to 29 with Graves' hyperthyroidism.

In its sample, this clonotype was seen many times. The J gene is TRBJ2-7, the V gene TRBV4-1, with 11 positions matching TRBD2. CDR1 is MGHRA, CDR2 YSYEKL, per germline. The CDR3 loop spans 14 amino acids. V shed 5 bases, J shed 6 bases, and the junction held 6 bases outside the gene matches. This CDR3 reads CASSVLAGGSEQYF. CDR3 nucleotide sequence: TGCGCCAGCAGCGTCCTAGCGGGGGGTTCCGAGCAGTACTTC.

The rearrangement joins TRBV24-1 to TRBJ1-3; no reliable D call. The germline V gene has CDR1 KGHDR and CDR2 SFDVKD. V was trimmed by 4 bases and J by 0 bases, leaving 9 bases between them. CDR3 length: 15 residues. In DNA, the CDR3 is TGTGCCACCAGTGACGGACTGAACTCTGGAAACACCATATATTTT. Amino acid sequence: CATSDGLNSGNTIYF.

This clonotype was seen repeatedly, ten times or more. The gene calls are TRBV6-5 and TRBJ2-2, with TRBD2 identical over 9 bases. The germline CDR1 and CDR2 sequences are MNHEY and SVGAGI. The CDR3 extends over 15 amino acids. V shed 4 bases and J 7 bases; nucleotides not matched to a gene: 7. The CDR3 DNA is TGTGCCAGCAGTTCTTTGGCGGGGGGGGTCGGGGAGCTGTTTTTT. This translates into CASSSLAGGVGELFF.

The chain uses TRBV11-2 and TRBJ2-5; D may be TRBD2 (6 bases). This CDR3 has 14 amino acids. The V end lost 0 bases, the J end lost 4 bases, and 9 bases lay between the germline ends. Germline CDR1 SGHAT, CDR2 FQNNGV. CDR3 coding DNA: TGTGCCAGCAGCTTAGAACTAGCTGGAGAGACCCAGTACTTC. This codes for CASSLELAGETQYF.

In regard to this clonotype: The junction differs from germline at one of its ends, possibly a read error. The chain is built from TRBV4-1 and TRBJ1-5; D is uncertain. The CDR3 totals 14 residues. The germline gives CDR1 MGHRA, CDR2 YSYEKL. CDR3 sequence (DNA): TGCGCCAGCAGCCAATCGGGAAATGATCAGCCCCCGCATTTT. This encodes CASSQSGNDQPPHF.

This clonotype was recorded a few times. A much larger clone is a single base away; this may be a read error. CDR3 nucleotide sequence: TGCAGCGTTGAATCGGGGTCTAACTATGGCTACACCTTC. Its protein is CSVESGSNYGYTF. The V call is TRBV29-1, the J call TRBJ1-2; D remains unclear. The CDR3 totals 13 residues. V gave up 2 bases and J gave up 0 bases, with 7 bases separating them. Germline CDR1 SQVTM, CDR2 ANQGSEA. Full variable domain (rest looked up from reference TRBV29-1 and TRBJ1-2): SAVISQKPSRDICQRGTSLTIQCQVDSQVTMMFWYRQQPGQSLTLIATANQGSEATYESGFVIDKFPISRPNLTFSTLTVSNMSPEDSSIYLCSVESGSNYGYTFGSGTRLTVV.

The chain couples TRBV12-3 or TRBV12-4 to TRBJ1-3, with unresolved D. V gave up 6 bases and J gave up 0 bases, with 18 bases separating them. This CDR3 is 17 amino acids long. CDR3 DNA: TGTGCCAGCAGCCCACCCGGACGGCTGAGCTCTGGAAACACCATATATTTT. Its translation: CASSPPGRLSSGNTIYF.

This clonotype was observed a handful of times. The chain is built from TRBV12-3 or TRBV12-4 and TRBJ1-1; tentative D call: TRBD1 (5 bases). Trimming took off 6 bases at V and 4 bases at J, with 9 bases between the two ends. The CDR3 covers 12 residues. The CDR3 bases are TGTGCCAGCAGCACGGACATCACTGAAGCTTTCTTT. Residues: CASSTDITEAFF.